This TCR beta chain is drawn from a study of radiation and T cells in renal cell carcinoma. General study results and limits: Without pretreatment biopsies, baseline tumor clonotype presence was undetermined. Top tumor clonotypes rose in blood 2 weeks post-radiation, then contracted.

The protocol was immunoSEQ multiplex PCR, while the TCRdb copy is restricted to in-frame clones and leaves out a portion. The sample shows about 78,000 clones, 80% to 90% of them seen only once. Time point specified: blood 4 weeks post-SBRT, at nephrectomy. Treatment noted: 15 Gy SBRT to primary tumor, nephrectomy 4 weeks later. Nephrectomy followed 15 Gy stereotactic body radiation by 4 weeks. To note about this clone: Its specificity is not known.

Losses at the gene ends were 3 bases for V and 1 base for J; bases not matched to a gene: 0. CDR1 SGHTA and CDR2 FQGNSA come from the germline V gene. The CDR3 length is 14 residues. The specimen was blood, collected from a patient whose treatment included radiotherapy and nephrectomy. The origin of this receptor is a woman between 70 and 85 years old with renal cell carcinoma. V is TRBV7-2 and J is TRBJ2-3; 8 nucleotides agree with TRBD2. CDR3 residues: CASSFSGGTDTQYF. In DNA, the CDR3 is TGTGCCAGCAGCTTTAGCGGGGGCACAGATACGCAGTATTTT.